The 10 T cell receptor beta chains below all came from one sample that was sequenced in a study of T cells in Graves' hyperthyroidism and ophthalmopathy. There were TCR beta CDR3 regions amplified from RNA transcripts. The study used the HTBI primer set for a first-round RT-PCR of the TCR CDR3. TCRdb called the multiplex PCR reads again in MiXCR, with one record for every CDR3 protein. The table includes hundreds of thousands of distinct CDR3 sequences, roughly a sixth detected once. The sequenced sample was blood. The receptors shown here come from a woman in her late teens or twenties with Graves' hyperthyroidism.

The chain uses TRBV4-1 and TRBJ2-5; TRBD2 agrees at 10 bases. Germline V CDR1 and CDR2: MGHRA, YSYEKL. The CDR3 is made up of 17 amino acids. Losses at the gene ends were 1 base for V and 5 bases for J; bases not matched to a gene: 10. CDR3 coding DNA: TGCGCCAGCAGCCAAGGGACTAGCGGCCCCCAGGGGGAGACCCAGTACTTC. Translation gives CASSQGTSGPQGETQYF.

This clonotype was seen repeatedly, ten times or more. The chain employs TRBV30 and TRBJ2-1, with D possibly being TRBD1 or TRBD2 (5 bases each). Trimming cost V 2 bases and J 4 bases, with 21 bases left between them. The CDR3 runs 17 residues. The germline V gene encodes CDR1 GTSNPN and CDR2 SVGIG (reference sequence). CDR3 loop: CAWSFRGGTRTYNEQFF. CDR3 sequence (DNA): TGTGCCTGGAGTTTCCGTGGGGGAACAAGGACTTACAATGAGCAGTTCTTC.

At least ten counts were recorded for this clonotype. This chain connects TRBV10-3 to TRBJ2-7, with 7 bases matching TRBD1. V lost 10 bases and J lost 0; bases outside the gene matches: 9. Per the germline V gene, CDR1 is ENHRY and CDR2 is SYGVKD. CDR3 length: 14 amino acids. CDR3 residues: CATGPGQFSYEQYF. Written as DNA, the CDR3 is TGTGCCACGGGGCCGGGACAGTTCTCCTACGAGCAGTACTTC.

The V and J genes are TRBV20-1 and TRBJ1-3; D is unclear. Looked up from germline, CDR1 is DFQATT and CDR2 is SNEGSKA (reference sequence). CDR3 length equals 16 residues. V lost 0 bases and J 3 bases, leaving 15 bases between the germline ends. In DNA, the CDR3 is TGCAGTGCTAGAGATTCCTGGGGAAACTTTGGAAACACCATATATTTT. Translated, it gives CSARDSWGNFGNTIYF.

V is TRBV28 and J is TRBJ2-7; the match to TRBD2 covers 9 bases. Germline-derived CDR1 and CDR2 are MDHEN and SYDVKM. V gave up 9 bases and J gave up 1 base; unmatched junction bases: 4. This CDR3 spans 13 amino acids. The CDR3 protein is CASSGRHSYEQYF. In DNA form, the CDR3 reads TGTGCCAGTAGCGGGAGACATTCCTACGAGCAGTACTTC.

This clonotype was seen more than once but under ten times. The V and J genes are TRBV28 and TRBJ1-5; possibly TRBD1 for D (5 bases). The germline V gene has CDR1 MDHEN and CDR2 SYDVKM. Trimming shortened V by 3 bases and J by 0 bases, and 12 bases separated the two germline ends. The CDR3 covers 16 residues. The CDR3 DNA follows: TGTGCCAGCAGTTTTGCGGGGCTTCCTAGCAATCAGCCCCAGCATTTT. This codes for CASSFAGLPSNQPQHF.

This clonotype was detected many times. The V call is TRBV6-5, the J call TRBJ2-3; D is ambiguous. CDR3 length equals 14 residues. Germline V gene data show CDR1 as MNHEY and CDR2 as SVGAGI. Deletions cut 0 bases from V and 6 bases from J, with 10 bases between. The CDR3 loop reads CASSYSISVDTQYF. Here the CDR3 DNA reads TGTGCCAGCAGTTACTCTATTTCGGTGGATACGCAGTATTTT.

The chain couples TRBV27 to TRBJ1-1; 8 bases agree with TRBD1. The CDR3 length is 14 residues. Germline CDR1 and CDR2: MNHEY and SMNVEV (reference sequence). V dropped 6 bases and J dropped 4; count of bases not matched to a gene: 7. CDR3: CASRTGTGRTEAFF. Here the CDR3 DNA reads TGTGCCAGCAGGACCGGGACAGGTCGCACTGAAGCTTTCTTT.

Ten or more counts support this clonotype. The chain has TRBV2 and TRBJ1-6; the D gene is possibly TRBD1 (5 bases). Trimming took off 3 bases at V and 5 bases at J, with 11 bases between the two ends. Germline V gives CDR1 SNHLY, CDR2 FYNNEI. This CDR3 region has 15 residues. The CDR3 bases are TGTGCCAGCAGTGACGAGGGAGGGGATAATTCACCCCTCCACTTT. Encoded protein: CASSDEGGDNSPLHF.

Points on this clonotype: It may be a read error: a sequence one base away is much more abundant. The chain joins TRBV28 to TRBJ1-6; no reliable D call. Germline V gene sequence: CDR1 MDHEN, CDR2 SYDVKM. V was cut by 3 bases and J by 6 bases, with 3 bases left in between. CDR3 length equals 12 residues. In DNA form, the CDR3 reads TGTGCCAGCAGTTTCGCTAATTCACCCCTCCACTTT. Residues: CASSFANSPLHF.